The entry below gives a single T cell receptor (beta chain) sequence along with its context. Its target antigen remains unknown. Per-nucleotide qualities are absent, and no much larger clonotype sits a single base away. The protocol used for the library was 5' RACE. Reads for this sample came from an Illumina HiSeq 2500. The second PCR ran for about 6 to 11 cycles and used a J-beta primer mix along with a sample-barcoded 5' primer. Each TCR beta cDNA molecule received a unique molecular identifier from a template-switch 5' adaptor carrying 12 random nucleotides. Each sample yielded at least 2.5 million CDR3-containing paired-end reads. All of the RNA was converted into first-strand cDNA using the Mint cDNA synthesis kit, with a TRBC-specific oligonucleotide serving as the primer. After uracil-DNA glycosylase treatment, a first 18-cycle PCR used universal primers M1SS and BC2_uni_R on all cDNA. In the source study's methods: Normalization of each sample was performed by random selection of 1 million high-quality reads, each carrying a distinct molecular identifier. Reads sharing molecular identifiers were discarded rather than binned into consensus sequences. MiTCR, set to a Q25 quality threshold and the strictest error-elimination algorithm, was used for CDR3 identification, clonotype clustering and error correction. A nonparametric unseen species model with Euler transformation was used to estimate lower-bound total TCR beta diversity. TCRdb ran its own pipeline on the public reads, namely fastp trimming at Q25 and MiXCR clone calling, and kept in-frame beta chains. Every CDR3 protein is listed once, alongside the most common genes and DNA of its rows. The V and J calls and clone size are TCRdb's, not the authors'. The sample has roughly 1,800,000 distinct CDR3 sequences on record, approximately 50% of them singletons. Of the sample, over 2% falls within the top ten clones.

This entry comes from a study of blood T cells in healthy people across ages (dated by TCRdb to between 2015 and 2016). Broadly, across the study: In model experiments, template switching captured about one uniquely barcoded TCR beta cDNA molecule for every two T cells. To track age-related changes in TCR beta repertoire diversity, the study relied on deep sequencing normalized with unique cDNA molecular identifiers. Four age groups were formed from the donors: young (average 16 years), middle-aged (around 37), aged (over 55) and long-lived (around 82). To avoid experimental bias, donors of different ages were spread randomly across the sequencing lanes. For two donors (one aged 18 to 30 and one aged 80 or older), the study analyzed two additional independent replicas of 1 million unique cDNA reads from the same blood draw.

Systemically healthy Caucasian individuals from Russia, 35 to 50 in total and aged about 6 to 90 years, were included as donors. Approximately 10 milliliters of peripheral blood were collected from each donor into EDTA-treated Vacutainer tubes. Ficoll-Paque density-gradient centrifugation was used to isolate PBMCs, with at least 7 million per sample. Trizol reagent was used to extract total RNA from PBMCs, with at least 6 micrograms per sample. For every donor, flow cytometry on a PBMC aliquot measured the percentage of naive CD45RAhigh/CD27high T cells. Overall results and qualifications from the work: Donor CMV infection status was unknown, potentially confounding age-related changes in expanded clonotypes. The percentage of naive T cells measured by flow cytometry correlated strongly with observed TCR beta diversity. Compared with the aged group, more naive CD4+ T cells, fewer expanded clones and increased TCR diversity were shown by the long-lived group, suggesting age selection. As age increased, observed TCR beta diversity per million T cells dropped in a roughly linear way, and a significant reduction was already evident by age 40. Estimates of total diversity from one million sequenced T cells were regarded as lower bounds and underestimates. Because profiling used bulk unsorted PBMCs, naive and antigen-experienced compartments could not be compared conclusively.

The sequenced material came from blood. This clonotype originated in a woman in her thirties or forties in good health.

The DNA is as follows: TGTGCCAGTAGTTGGGACAGGGGCGCGAACTATGGCTACACCTTC. This gives the protein CASSWDRGANYGYTF. This receptor chain uses TRBV19 and TRBJ1-2, and TRBD1 aligns with 10 junction nucleotides. The CDR3 contains 15 residues, cysteine and phenylalanine counted. Kept here is only the CDR3 DNA, which spans 45 bases and is read in frame from base 1. From a lookup of the germline V gene (reference sequence), CDR1 and CDR2 are LNHDA and SQIVND. Here V drops 5 bases and J drops 2 bases, and the junction holds 5 bases not matched to any gene.